A single sample is the source of the 8 T cell receptor beta chains below, sequenced in a study of regulatory T cells in long-lasting Graves disease. Researchers made TCR beta libraries by using iRepertoire HTBI primers and running Arm-PCR on CDR3 regions. TCRdb reanalysed the multiplex PCR reads using MiXCR and keeps one entry per CDR3 protein. This table has roughly 610,000 distinct CDR3 sequences, roughly 15% appearing once. Time point meaning: newly diagnosed GD, antithyroid drugs for less than 3 months. PBMCs were the source of the RNA used for TCR sequencing. The data were also submitted as part of a second study, on T cells in Graves' hyperthyroidism and ophthalmopathy.

The starting material was peripheral blood mononuclear cells (PBMCs), obtained at new diagnosis, from a patient treated with antithyroid drugs. These TCRs come from a woman younger than 45 with Graves disease.

This clonotype appeared a few times. This rearrangement joins TRBV6-5 to TRBJ1-2; no clear D. Germline V lookup: CDR1 MNHEY, CDR2 SVGAGI. V gave up 4 bases and J gave up 5 bases, with 14 bases separating them. The CDR3 contains 14 residues. CDR3 amino acids: CASSSGQVGYGYTF. As DNA, the CDR3 is TGTGCCAGCAGTTCCGGCCAAGTAGGGTATGGCTACACCTTC.

This clonotype was observed at least ten times. The rearrangement links TRBV12-3 or TRBV12-4 to TRBJ2-7; 16 bases map to TRBD2. The J segment lost 2 bases and the V segment lost 5 bases, leaving 9 bases of the junction unmatched. The CDR3 runs to 18 residues. In DNA form, the CDR3 reads TGTGCCAGCAGTCCGAGTCCCGGGACTAGCGGGAGGGCCTACGAGCAGTACTTC. This encodes CASSPSPGTSGRAYEQYF.

The chain recombines TRBV30 with TRBJ2-5, with D unclear. CDR1 GTSNPN and CDR2 SVGIG come from the germline V gene (reference sequence). The CDR3 totals 14 residues. The V end lost 4 bases, the J end lost 1 base, and 13 bases lay between the germline ends. The DNA of the CDR3 is TGTGCCTGGAACTCCGGATGGACCCAAGAGACCCAGTACTTC. This codes for CAWNSGWTQETQYF.

The CDR3 DNA sequence: TGTGCCAGCCGGGGTGGGGGGTATAGCAATCAGCCCCAGCATTTT. Translation: CASRGGGYSNQPQHF. V is TRBV2 and J is TRBJ1-5; D may be TRBD1 (5 bases). The CDR3 extends over 15 amino acids. Germline assignment: CDR1 SNHLY and CDR2 FYNNEI. Trimming removed 8 bases from V and 0 bases from J, with 14 bases in between.

The rearrangement joins TRBV3-1 to TRBJ2-1; D is possibly TRBD2 (6 bases). CDR1 LGHDT and CDR2 YNNKEL come from the germline V gene (reference sequence). The CDR3 spans 17 residues. V gave up 2 bases and J gave up 5 bases, with 19 bases separating them. CDR3 in DNA: TGTGCCAGCAGCCAAAGGTCCACGGGACTGGAGAACAATGAGCAGTTCTTC. Translated, it gives CASSQRSTGLENNEQFF.

The chain recombines TRBV7-8 with TRBJ2-1, with D maybe TRBD1 (6 bases). Trimming shortened V by 2 bases and J by 7 bases, and 21 bases separated the two germline ends. The CDR3 is 17 residues long. Per germline, CDR1 SGHVS and CDR2 FQNEAQ. The DNA of the CDR3 is TGTGCCAGCAGCTTAAGCAGGGGACCCGGGCTAGGGAATGAGCAGTTCTTC. Encoded protein: CASSLSRGPGLGNEQFF.

This clonotype appeared many times. CDR3 region: CASSNLGGDGYEQYF. Here the CDR3 DNA reads TGTGCCAGCAGTAACCTTGGAGGGGACGGCTACGAGCAGTACTTC. The V gene is TRBV12-3 or TRBV12-4, the J gene TRBJ2-7; tentative D call: TRBD2 (6 bases). The CDR3 has 15 amino acids. Trimming removed 5 bases at V and 3 bases at J, with 17 bases between.

The CDR3: CASSPVGTGMPEAFF. CDR3 coding DNA: TGTGCCAGCAGCCCCGTCGGGACAGGGATGCCTGAAGCTTTCTTT. The genes are TRBV4-2 and TRBJ1-1; 9 bases align to TRBD1. V shed 4 bases, J shed 6 bases, and the junction held 9 bases outside the gene matches. This CDR3 contains 15 residues. Germline CDR1 reads LGHNA; CDR2 reads YNFKEQ.